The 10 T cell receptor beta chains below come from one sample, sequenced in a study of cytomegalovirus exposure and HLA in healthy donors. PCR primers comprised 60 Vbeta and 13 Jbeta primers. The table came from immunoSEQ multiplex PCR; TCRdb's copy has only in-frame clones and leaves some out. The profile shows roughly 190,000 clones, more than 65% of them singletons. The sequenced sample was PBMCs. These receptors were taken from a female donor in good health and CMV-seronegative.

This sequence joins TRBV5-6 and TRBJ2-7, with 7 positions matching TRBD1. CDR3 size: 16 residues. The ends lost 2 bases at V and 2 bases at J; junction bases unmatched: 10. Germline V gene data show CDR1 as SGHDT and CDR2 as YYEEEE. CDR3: CASSFMGQIGTYEQYF. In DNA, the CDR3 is TGTGCCAGCAGCTTCATGGGACAGATTGGGACCTACGAGCAGTACTTC.

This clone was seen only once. CDR3 loop: CASTTGSRGYTF. The CDR3 DNA sequence: TGTGCCAGCACGACAGGGAGCAGGGGCTACACCTTC. The J gene is TRBJ1-2, the V gene TRBV19; 7 bases map to TRBD1. Germline lookup yields CDR1 LNHDA and CDR2 SQIVND (reference sequence). The length of the CDR3 is 12 residues. After removal of 9 bases from V and 8 bases from J, the junction contained 9 bases not matched to a gene.

The CDR3 DNA is TGTGCCAGCAGTTTGGGGGGACAGGGGTTCACAGATACGCAGTATTTT. Protein: CASSLGGQGFTDTQYF. This rearrangement joins TRBV27 to TRBJ2-3; TRBD1 aligns across 10 bases. Germline V gives CDR1 MNHEY, CDR2 SMNVEV (reference sequence). After removal of 3 bases from V and 2 bases from J, the junction contained 5 bases not matched to a gene. The CDR3 is 16 amino acids.

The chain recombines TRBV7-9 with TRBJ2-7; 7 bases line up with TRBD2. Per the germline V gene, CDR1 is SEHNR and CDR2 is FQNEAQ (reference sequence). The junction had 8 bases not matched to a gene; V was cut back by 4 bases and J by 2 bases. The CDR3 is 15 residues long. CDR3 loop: CASSSIRDYPYEQYF. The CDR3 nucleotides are TGTGCCAGCAGCTCGATCCGGGACTATCCCTACGAGCAGTACTTC.

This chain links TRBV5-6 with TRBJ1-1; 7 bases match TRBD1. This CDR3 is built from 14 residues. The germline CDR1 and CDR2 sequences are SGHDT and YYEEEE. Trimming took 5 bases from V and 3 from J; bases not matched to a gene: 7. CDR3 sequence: CASSFLGQDTEAFF. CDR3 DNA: TGTGCCAGCAGTTTCCTCGGACAGGACACTGAAGCTTTCTTT.

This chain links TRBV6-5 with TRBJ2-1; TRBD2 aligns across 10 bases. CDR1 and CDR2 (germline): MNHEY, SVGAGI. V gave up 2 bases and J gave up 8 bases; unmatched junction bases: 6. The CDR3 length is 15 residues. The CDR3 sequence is CASSYASSGSHEQFF. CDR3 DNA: TGTGCCAGCAGTTACGCTTCTAGCGGGAGCCATGAGCAGTTCTTC.

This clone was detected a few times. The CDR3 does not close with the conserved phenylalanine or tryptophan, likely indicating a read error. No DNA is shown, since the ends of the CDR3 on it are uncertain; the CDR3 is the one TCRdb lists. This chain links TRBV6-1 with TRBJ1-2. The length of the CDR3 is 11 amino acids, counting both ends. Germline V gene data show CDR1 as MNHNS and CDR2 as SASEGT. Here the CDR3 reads CASSWQVGLHL.

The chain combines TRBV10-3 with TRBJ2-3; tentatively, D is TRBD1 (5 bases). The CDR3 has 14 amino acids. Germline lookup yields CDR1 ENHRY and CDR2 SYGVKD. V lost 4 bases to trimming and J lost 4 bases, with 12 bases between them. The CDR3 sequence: CAISVQGGPDTQYF. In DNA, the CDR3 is TGTGCCATCAGTGTTCAGGGTGGCCCAGATACGCAGTATTTT.

The CDR3 here is CASTATGTPYEQYF. CDR3 in DNA: TGTGCCAGCACCGCTACCGGGACACCTTACGAGCAGTACTTC. The chain recombines TRBV27 with TRBJ2-7; tentatively, D is TRBD1 (6 bases). The CDR3 is made up of 14 amino acids. Germline CDR1 and CDR2: MNHEY and SMNVEV (reference sequence). V lost 7 bases to trimming and J lost 4 bases, with 17 bases between them.

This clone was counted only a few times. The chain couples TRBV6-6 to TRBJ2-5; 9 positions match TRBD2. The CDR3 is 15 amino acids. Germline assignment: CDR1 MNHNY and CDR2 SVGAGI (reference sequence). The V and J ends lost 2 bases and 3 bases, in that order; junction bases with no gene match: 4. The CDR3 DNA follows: TGTGCCAGCAGTTACGCGCGGGGGGGCGAAGAGACCCAGTACTTC. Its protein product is CASSYARGGEETQYF.